Each of the 5 T cell receptor beta chains below was sequenced from the same sample in a study of T cell responses to AZD1222 COVID-19 vaccine. This table comes from immunoSEQ multiplex PCR, and its TCRdb copy is limited to in-frame clones, with some not included. This repertoire shows about 170,000 clones, around 85% found once; its top ten account for about 1%. The specimen was peripheral blood, collected 28 days after the second AZD1222 dose. These receptors were taken from an adult who received the AZD1222 COVID-19 vaccine.

The rearrangement links TRBV9 to TRBJ2-7; 10 bases fit TRBD1. CDR3 size: 16 residues. Germline V gene sequence: CDR1 SGDLS, CDR2 YYNGEE. The ends lost 3 bases at V and 5 bases at J; junction bases unmatched: 11. The CDR3 nucleotides read TGTGCCAGCAGCGCCCGCCCGGGACAGGGGTTCAACGAGCAGTACTTC. It encodes CASSARPGQGFNEQYF.

The rearrangement uses TRBV4-1 and TRBJ2-5; 11 nucleotides align to TRBD2. The germline V gene has CDR1 MGHRA and CDR2 YSYEKL. The CDR3 has 16 residues. Unmatched junction bases numbered 5, after V lost 5 bases and J lost 0 bases. In DNA form, the CDR3 reads TGCGCCAGCAGCATCGGACTAGCGGGTCACCAAGAGACCCAGTACTTC. It translates to CASSIGLAGHQETQYF.

This chain uses TRBV3-1 (or the pseudogene TRBV3-2) with TRBJ2-7; D might be TRBD1 (5 bases). V lost 2 bases, J lost 3 bases, and 11 bases lay in between. Germline values: CDR1 LGHDT, CDR2 YNNKEL (reference sequence). The CDR3 extends over 14 amino acids. The CDR3 DNA reads as TGTGCCAGCAGCCAATTCTCAGGGAACTACGAGCAGTACTTC. This translates into CASSQFSGNYEQYF.

J is TRBJ1-2 and V is TRBV12-3 or TRBV12-4, with TRBD1 matching 11 bases. CDR3 length: 13 residues. J was trimmed by 5 bases and V by 11 bases; bases with no gene match: 7. The CDR3 DNA reads TGTGCCTCGGGACAGGGGGGTCCTTATGGCTACACCTTC. Protein sequence: CASGQGGPYGYTF.

The chain uses TRBV10-2 and TRBJ2-7; a weak D match, TRBD1 (5 bases). CDR1 and CDR2 from the germline V gene are WSHSY and SAAADI. V shed 3 bases and J shed 6 bases, with 15 bases lying between them. There are 14 residues in the CDR3. CDR3 region: CASSEQSGRGEQYF. Written as DNA, the CDR3 is TGCGCCAGCAGTGAACAATCTGGTAGGGGCGAGCAGTACTTC.